This T cell receptor beta chain was captured in a study of technical replicates of blood from a few donors. The data were produced by immunoSEQ multiplex PCR, yet TCRdb's version contains in-frame clones alone and is incomplete. The sample consists of 55,000 to 65,000 clones, 93% of them appearing once. Sequencing was done on a sample of PBMCs. This TCR was sampled from a human donor in good health. Some clones in this sample may be carry-over from other donors' samples.

CDR3 nucleotides: TGTGCCAGCAGCTGGGACAACACAGATACGCAGTATTTT. This codes for CASSWDNTDTQYF. The chain uses TRBV7-7 and TRBJ2-3; possibly TRBD1 for D (6 bases). CDR3 length: 13 residues. Trimming removed 4 bases at V and 2 bases at J, with 7 bases between. Germline lookup yields CDR1 SSHAT and CDR2 FNYEAQ (reference sequence).